The clone carrying this T cell receptor (beta chain) has a count of ten or more. The V gene lost 3 bases and the J gene lost 1 base, with 6 bases spanning the gap. Germline-derived CDR1 and CDR2 are GTSNPN and SVGIG (reference sequence). CDR3 length equals 13 residues. This record belongs to a study of T cells in Graves' hyperthyroidism and ophthalmopathy. Using RNA transcripts as the source, TCR beta CDR3 regions were amplified. The HTBI set primed first-round TCR CDR3 RT-PCR. Via MiXCR, TCRdb re-called the multiplex PCR reads, giving one row per CDR3 protein. The sample includes about 300,000 distinct CDR3 sequences, about 14% of them seen just once.

This chain connects TRBV30 to TRBJ2-2; D unresolved. This receptor was obtained from a woman under 40 with Graves' hyperthyroidism that later progressed to Graves' ophthalmopathy. The sample was blood. DNA of the CDR3: TGTGCCTGGAGGCTCCAGAACACCGGGGAGCTGTTTTTT. Protein: CAWRLQNTGELFF.